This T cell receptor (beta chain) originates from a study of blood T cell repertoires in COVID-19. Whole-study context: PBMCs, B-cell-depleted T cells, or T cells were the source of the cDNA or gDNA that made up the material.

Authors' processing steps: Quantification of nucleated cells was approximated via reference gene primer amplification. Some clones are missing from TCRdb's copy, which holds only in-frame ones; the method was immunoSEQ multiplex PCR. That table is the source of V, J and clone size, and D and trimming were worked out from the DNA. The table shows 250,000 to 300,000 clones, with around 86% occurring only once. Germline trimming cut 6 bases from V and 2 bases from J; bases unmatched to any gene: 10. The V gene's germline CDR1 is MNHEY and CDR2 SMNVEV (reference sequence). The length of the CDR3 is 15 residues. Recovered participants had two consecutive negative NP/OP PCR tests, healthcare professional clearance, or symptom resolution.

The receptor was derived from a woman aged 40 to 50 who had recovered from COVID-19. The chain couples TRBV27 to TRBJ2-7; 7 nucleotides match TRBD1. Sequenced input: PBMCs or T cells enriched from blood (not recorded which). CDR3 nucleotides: TGTGCCAGCAGCCTCCGGGACAGAGACACCTACGAGCAGTACTTC. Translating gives CASSLRDRDTYEQYF.